This record concerns one TCR beta chain sequence. Trimming took 3 bases from V and 4 from J; bases not matched to a gene: 4. CDR1 and CDR2 (germline): SGHTS, YDEGEE. The CDR3 covers 14 residues. In the source study's methods: Reference gene primer amplification gave nucleated cell count estimates. The assay was immunoSEQ multiplex PCR, and TCRdb's table has in-frame clones only and misses some. V, J and clone size derive from that table, while D and trimming were established from the DNA sequence. The sample has a few hundred thousand clones, 89% seen once. These data are taken from a study of blood T cell repertoires in COVID-19. Study summary: Italy, Spain and the United States were the sources of the convalescent and acute COVID-19 samples. Sample material is recorded as cDNA or gDNA derived from T cells, B-cell-depleted T cells, or PBMCs.

Material: peripheral blood. The genes are TRBV5-8 and TRBJ1-1; TRBD1 agrees at 9 bases. The TCR was taken from a man between 35 and 55 years old with acute or convalescent COVID-19. DNA for the CDR3: TGTGCCAGCAGCTACAGGGGGCTAGGCACTGAAGCTTTCTTT. The encoded protein is CASSYRGLGTEAFF.